The clone carrying this T cell receptor (beta chain) was observed a few times. This record belongs to a study of blood T cell repertoires in COVID-19. Overall study context: Collection of acute and convalescent COVID-19 samples took place in the United States, Italy and Spain. PBMCs, B-cell-depleted T cells, or T cells provided the cDNA or gDNA that made up the material.

The CDR3 covers 15 residues. CDR1 MDHEN and CDR2 SYDVKM come from the germline V gene. Trimming took off 3 bases at V and 3 bases at J, with 11 bases between the two ends. How the authors handled the data: Cell counts per sample came from amplifying reference gene primers. This table comes from immunoSEQ multiplex PCR, and its TCRdb copy is limited to in-frame clones, with some not included. Clone size and the V and J calls come from that table; the DNA yielded D and trimming. This repertoire shows under 300,000 clones, 87% found once; its top ten account for approximately 7.5%. The chain recombines TRBV28 with TRBJ2-2, with a possible D match to TRBD2 (5 bases). The TCR sequence derives from a man in his 60s who had recovered from COVID-19. Sequenced sample: peripheral blood. CDR3 residues: CASSFYRLYTGELFF. CDR3 nucleotide sequence: TGTGCCAGCAGTTTTTACAGACTATACACCGGGGAGCTGTTTTTT.